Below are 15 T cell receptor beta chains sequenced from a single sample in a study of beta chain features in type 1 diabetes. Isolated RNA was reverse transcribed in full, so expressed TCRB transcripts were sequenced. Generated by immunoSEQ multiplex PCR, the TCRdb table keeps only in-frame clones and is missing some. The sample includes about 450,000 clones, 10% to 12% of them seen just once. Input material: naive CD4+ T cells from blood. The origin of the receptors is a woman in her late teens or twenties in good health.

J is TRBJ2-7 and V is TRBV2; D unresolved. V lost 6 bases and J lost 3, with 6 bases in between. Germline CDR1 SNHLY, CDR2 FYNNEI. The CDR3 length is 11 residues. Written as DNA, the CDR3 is TGTGCCAGCAGGCCTGGCTACGAGCAGTACGTC. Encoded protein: CASRPGYEQYV.

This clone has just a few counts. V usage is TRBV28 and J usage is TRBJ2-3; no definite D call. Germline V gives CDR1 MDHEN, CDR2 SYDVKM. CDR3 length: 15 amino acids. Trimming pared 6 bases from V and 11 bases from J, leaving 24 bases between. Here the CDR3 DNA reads TGTGCCAGCAGCGCCGAGATGAATGACGGTGCCCGGCAGTATTTT. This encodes CASSAEMNDGARQYF.

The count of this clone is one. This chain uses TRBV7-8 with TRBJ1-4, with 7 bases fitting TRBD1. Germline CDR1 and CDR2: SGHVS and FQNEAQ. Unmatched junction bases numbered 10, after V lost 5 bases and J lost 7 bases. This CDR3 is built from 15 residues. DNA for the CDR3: TGTGCCAGCAGCCCCACACAGGGGAAGTCTGAAAAACTGTTTTTT. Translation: CASSPTQGKSEKLFF.

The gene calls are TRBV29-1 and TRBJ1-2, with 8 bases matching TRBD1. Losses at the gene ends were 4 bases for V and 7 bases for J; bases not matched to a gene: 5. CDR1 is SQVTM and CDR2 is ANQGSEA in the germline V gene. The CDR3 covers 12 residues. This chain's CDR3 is CSVGQGSVGYTF. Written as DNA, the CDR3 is TGCAGCGTTGGACAGGGGTCAGTTGGCTACACCTTC.

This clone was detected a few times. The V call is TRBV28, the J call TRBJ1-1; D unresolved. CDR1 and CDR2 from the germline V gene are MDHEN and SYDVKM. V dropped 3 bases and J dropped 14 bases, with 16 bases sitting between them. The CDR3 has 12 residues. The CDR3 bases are TGTGCCAGCAGTTTGGCACTACCGGGGTCCTTCTTT. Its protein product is CASSLALPGSFF.

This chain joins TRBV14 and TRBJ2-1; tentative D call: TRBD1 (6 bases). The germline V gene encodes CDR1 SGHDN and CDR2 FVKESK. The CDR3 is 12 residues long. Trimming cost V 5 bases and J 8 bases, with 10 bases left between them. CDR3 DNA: TGTGCCAGCAGCTCACAGGGTTATGAGCAGTTCTTC. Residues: CASSSQGYEQFF.

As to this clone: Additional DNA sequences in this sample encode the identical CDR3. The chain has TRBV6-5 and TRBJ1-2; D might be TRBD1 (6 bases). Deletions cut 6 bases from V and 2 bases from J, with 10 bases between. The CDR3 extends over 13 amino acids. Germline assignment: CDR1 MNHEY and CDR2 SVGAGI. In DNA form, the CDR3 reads TGTGCCAGCAGACGCACAGGGAACTATGGCTACACCTTC. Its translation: CASRRTGNYGYTF.

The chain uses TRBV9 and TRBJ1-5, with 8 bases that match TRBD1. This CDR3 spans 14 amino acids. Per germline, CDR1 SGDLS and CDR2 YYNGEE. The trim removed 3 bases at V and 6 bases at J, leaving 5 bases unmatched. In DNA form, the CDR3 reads TGTGCCAGCAGCGCCGGGACAGGTCCTCAGCCCCAGCATTTT. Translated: CASSAGTGPQPQHF.

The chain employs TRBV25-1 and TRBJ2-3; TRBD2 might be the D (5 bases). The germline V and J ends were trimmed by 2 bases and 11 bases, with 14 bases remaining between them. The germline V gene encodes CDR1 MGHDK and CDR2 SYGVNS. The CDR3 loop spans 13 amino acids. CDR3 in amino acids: CASSEIGVQWQYF. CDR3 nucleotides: TGTGCCAGCAGTGAAATCGGGGTCCAATGGCAGTATTTT. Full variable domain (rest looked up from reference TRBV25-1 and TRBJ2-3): EADIYQTPRYLVIGTGKKITLECSQTMGHDKMYWYQQDPGMELHLIHYSYGVNSTEKGDLSSESTVSRIRTEHFPLTLESARPSHTSQYLCASSEIGVQWQYFGPGTRLTVL.

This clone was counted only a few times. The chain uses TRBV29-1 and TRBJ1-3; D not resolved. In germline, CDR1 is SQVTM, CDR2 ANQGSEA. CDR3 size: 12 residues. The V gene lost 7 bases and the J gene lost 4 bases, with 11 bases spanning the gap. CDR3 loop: CSARWRGNTIYF. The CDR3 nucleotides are TGCAGCGCTCGCTGGCGCGGAAACACCATATATTTT.

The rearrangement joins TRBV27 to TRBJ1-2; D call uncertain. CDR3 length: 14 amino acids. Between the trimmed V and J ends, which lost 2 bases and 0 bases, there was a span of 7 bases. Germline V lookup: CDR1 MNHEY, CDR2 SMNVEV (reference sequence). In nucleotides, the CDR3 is TGTGCCAGCAGTTTAAGGAATACTAACTATGGCTACACCTTC. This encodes CASSLRNTNYGYTF.

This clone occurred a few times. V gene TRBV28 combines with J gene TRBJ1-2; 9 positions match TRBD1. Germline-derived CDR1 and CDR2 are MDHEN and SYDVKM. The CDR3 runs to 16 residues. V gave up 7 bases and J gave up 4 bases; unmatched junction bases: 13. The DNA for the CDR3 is TGTGCCAGCACCGACCCACAGGGGGCCAGGAGCTATGGCTACACCTTC. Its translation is CASTDPQGARSYGYTF.

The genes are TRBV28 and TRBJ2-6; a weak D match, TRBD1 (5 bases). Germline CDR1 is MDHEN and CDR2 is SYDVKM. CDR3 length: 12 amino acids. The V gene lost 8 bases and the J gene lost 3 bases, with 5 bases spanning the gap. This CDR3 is CASQGGANVLTF. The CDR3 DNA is TGTGCCAGCCAGGGTGGGGCCAACGTCCTGACTTTC.

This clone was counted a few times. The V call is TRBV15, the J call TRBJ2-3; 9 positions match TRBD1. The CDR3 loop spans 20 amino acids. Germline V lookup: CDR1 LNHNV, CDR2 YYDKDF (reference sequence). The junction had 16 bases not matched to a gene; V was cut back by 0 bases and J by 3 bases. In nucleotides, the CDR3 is TGTGCCACCAGCAGAGATTTTTTCTTGAACCGGGACAGGGTTACAGATACGCAGTATTTT. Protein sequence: CATSRDFFLNRDRVTDTQYF.

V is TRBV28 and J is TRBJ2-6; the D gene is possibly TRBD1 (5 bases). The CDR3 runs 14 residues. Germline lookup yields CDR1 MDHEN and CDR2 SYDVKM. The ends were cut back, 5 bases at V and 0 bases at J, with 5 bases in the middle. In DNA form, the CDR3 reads TGTGCCAGCAGTAGGGGCTCTGGGGCCAACGTCCTGACTTTC. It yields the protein CASSRGSGANVLTF.